This T cell receptor (beta chain) was sequenced for a study of T cells in Graves' hyperthyroidism and ophthalmopathy. There are many counts of this clonotype. The antigen is not known. The V gene end was trimmed by 7 bases and the J gene end by 5 bases; junction bases not matched to a gene: 8. Germline-derived CDR1 and CDR2 are LNHNV and YYDKDF (reference sequence). The CDR3 length is 14 residues. Overall study findings and caveats: Researchers found most expanded thyroid clonotypes above 0.001 in blood as well. Ophthalmopathy was separated from stable hyperthyroidism by a 13 V-J model. Ophthalmopathy prediction by the model preceded onset by a median approximately 6.9 months.

Amplification yielded TCR beta CDR3 regions, with RNA transcripts as the source. Using the HTBI primer set, a first-round RT-PCR was run on the TCR CDR3. TCRdb passed the multiplex PCR reads through MiXCR, listing each CDR3 protein once. The table shows about 700,000 distinct CDR3 sequences, with 45% occurring only once. Any patient presenting with uncontrolled infection, other autoimmune disease, pregnancy or lactation was left out. The TCR comes from an adult man with Graves' disease, either hyperthyroidism or ophthalmopathy (not recorded which). The sample taken for sequencing was peripheral blood or thyroid tissue (not recorded which). V is TRBV15 and J is TRBJ1-1, with 9 bases identical to TRBD1. CDR3 nucleotides: TGTGCCACCACCGCGGACAGGGGAAGGACTGAAGCTTTCTTT. Protein sequence: CATTADRGRTEAFF.